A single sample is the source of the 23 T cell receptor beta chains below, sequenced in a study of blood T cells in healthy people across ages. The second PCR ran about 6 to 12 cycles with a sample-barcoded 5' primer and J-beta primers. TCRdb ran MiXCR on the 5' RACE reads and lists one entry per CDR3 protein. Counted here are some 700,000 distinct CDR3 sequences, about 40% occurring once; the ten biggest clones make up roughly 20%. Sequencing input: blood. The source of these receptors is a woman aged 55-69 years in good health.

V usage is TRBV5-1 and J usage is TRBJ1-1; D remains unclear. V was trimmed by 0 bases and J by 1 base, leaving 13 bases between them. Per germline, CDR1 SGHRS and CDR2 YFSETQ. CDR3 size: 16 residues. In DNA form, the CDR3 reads TGCGCCAGCAGCTTGGCCGACTCCCCCAAGAACACTGAAGCTTTCTTT. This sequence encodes CASSLADSPKNTEAFF.

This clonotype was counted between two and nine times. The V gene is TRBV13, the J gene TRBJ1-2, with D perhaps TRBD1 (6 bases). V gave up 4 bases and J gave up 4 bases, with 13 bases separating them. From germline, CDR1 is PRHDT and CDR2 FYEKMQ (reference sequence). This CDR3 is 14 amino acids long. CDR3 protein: CASSWDMEAYGYTF. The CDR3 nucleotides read TGTGCCAGCAGCTGGGACATGGAAGCCTATGGCTACACCTTC.

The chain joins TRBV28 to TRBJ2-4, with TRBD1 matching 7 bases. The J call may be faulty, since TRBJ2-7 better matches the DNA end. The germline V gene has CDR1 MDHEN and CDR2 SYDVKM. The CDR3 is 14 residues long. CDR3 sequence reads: CASSFGRGRDEQYF. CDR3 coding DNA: TGTGCCAGCAGTTTTGGAAGGGGGCGCGACGAGCAGTACTTC.

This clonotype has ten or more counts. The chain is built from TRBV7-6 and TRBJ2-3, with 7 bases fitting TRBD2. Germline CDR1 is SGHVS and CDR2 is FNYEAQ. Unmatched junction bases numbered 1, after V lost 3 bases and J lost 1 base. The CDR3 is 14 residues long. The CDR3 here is CASSFTSGTDTQYF. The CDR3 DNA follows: TGTGCCAGCAGCTTTACTAGCGGCACAGATACGCAGTATTTT.

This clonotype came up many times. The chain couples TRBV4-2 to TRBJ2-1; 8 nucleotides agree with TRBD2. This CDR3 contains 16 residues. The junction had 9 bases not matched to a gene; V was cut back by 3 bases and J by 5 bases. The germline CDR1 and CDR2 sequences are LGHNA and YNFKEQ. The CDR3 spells CASSQVSGGENNEQFF. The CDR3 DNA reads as TGTGCCAGCAGCCAGGTCTCCGGGGGGGAGAACAATGAGCAGTTCTTC.

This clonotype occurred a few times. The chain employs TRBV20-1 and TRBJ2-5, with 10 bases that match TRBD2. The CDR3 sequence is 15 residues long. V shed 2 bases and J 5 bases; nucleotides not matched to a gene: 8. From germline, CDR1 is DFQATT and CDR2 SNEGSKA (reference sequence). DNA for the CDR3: TGCAGTGCTAGACTAGCGGGGGTCTCCCGTGAGACCCAGTACTTC. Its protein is CSARLAGVSRETQYF.

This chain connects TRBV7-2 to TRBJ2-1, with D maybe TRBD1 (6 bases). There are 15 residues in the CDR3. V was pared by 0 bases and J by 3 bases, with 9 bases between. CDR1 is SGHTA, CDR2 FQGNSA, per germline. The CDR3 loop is CASSLAGAFYNEQFF. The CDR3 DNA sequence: TGTGCCAGCAGCTTAGCGGGGGCTTTCTACAATGAGCAGTTCTTC.

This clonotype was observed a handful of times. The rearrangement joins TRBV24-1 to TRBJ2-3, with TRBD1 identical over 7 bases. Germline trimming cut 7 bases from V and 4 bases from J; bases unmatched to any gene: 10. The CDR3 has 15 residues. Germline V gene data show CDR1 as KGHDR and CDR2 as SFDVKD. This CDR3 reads CATSDETGLPDTQYF. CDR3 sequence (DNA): TGTGCCACCAGCGACGAGACAGGGCTGCCAGATACGCAGTATTTT.

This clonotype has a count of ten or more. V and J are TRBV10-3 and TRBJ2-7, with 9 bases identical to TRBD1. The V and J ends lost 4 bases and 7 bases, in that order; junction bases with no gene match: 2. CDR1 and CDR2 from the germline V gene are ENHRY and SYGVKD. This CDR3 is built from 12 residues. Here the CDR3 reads CAISGQGEEQYF. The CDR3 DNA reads TGTGCCATCAGTGGACAGGGGGAGGAGCAGTACTTC.

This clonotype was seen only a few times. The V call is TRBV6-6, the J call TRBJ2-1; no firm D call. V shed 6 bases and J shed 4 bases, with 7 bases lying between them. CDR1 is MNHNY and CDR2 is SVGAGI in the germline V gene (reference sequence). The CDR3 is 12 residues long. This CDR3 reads CASSGRYNEQFF. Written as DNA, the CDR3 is TGTGCCAGCAGCGGACGGTACAATGAGCAGTTCTTC.

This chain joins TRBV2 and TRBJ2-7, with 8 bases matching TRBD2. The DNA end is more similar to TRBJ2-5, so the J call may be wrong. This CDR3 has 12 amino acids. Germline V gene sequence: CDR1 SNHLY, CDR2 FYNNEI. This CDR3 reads CAIGTRGETQYF. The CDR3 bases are TGTGCCATTGGGACTAGAGGAGAGACCCAGTACTTC.

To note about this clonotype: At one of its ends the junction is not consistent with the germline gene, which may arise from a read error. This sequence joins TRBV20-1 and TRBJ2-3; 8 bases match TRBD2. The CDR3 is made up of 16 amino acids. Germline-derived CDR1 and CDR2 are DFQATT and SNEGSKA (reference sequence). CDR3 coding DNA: TGCAGTGCCCCCCCGGCCACTAGCGGCCGCACAGGTACGCAGTATTTT. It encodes CSAPPATSGRTGTQYF.

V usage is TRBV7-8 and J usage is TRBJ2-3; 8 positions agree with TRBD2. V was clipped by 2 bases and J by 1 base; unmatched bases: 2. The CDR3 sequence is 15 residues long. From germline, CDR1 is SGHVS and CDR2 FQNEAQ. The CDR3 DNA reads TGTGCCAGCAGCTTACTGACTAGCGGCACAGATACGCAGTATTTT. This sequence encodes CASSLLTSGTDTQYF.

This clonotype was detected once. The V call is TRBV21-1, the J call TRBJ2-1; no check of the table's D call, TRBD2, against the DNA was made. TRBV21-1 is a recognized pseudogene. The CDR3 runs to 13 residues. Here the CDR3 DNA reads TGTGCCAGCAGCAAAGAGGGCAACAATGAGCAGTTCTTC. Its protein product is CASSKEGNNEQFF.

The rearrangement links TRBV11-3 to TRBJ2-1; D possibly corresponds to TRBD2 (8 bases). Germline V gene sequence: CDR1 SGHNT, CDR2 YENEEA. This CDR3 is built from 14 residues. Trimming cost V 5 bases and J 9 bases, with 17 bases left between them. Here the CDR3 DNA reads TGTGCCAGCAGCCTACGGGAGGGGGCCGGTGAGCAGTTCTTC. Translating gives CASSLREGAGEQFF.

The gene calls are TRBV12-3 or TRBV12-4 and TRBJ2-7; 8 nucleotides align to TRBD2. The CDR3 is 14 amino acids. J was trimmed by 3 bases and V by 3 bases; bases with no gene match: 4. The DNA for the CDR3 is TGTGCCAGCAGTTTCGCTAGCGGGTACTACGAGCAGTACTTC. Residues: CASSFASGYYEQYF.

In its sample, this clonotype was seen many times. CDR3 in DNA: TGCGCCAGCAGCCCCGTACTAGCGGTTTCCTACAATGAGCAGTTCTTC. Translation gives CASSPVLAVSYNEQFF. The chain couples TRBV4-3 to TRBJ2-1; the match to TRBD2 covers 8 bases. Germline CDR1 reads LGHNA; CDR2 reads YSLEER. Unmatched junction bases numbered 6, after V lost 4 bases and J lost 1 base. This CDR3 has 16 amino acids.

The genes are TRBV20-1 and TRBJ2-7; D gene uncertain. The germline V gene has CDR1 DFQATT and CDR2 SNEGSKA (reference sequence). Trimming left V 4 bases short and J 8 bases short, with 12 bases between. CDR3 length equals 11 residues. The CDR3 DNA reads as TGCAGTGCTACCGCGGACGCTAAGCAGTACTTC. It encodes CSATADAKQYF.

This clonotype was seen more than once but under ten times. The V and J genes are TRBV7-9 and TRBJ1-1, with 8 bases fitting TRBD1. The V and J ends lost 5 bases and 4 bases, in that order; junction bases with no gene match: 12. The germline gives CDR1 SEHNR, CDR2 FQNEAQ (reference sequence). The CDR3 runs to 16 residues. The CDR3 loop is CASSLQQGVRTTEAFF. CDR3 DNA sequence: TGTGCCAGCAGCCTCCAACAGGGGGTCCGAACCACTGAAGCTTTCTTT.

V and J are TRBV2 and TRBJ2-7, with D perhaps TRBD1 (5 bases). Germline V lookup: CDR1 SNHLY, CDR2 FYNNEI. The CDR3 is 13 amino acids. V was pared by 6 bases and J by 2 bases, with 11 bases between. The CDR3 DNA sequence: TGTGCCAGCAGGGTAGGGGTTGCCTACGAGCAGTACTTC. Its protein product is CASRVGVAYEQYF.

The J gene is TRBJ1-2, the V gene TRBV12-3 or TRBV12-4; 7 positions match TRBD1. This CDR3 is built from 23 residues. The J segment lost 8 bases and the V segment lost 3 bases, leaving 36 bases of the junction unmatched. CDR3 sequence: CASSLGSNSPNTERTGLVRGYTF. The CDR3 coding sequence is TGTGCCAGCAGTTTGGGGTCTAACAGCCCGAACACTGAGAGGACAGGACTCGTGCGAGGCTACACCTTC.

The CDR3 protein is CASSTGAGGPMKTQYF. The CDR3 DNA sequence: TGTGCCAGCAGCACAGGCGCGGGAGGGCCGATGAAGACCCAGTACTTC. The chain carries TRBV3-1 and TRBJ2-5, with TRBD2 matching over 9 bases. From germline, CDR1 is LGHDT and CDR2 YNNKEL (reference sequence). Unmatched junction bases numbered 13, after V lost 5 bases and J lost 6 bases. The CDR3 totals 16 residues.

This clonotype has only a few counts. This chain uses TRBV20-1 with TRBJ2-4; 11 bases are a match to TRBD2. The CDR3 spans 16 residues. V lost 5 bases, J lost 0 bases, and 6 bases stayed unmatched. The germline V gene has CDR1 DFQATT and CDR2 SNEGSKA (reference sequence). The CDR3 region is CSAVAGGKLAKNIQYF. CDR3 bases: TGCAGTGCTGTAGCGGGAGGGAAGCTAGCCAAAAACATTCAGTACTTC.